The clone carrying this TCR beta chain was observed a few times. Its antigen is unidentified. Indicated treatment: approximately 9-day PBMC culture with coronavirus spike peptide pools or control peptides (ViraFEST assay). TCRs were sequenced by ViraFEST after antigen-specific T cells had been expanded with peptide pools. Germline V lookup: CDR1 MNHEY, CDR2 SVGEGT. Trimming pared 0 bases from V and 7 bases from J, leaving 12 bases between. There are 15 residues in the CDR3. The data stem from a study of vaccination and CD4 T cells after COVID-19. Researchers used the Oncomine TCR Beta short-read assay to sequence DNA from cultured CD4+ T cells. TCRdb processed the PCR reads anew with MiXCR; each CDR3 protein has one entry. The repertoire includes roughly 9,500 distinct CDR3 sequences, roughly 62% of them detected once, and 20% to 30% sits in the top ten.

Sequencing input: CD4+ T cells from blood, cultured in vitro. The TCR originated in a human donor who had recovered from COVID-19. The chain uses TRBV6-2 or TRBV6-3 and TRBJ2-2; possible D gene TRBD2, 5 bases. The CDR3: CASSYSPEGSGELFF. The CDR3 nucleotides read TGTGCCAGCAGTTACTCCCCCGAGGGTAGCGGGGAGCTGTTTTTT.